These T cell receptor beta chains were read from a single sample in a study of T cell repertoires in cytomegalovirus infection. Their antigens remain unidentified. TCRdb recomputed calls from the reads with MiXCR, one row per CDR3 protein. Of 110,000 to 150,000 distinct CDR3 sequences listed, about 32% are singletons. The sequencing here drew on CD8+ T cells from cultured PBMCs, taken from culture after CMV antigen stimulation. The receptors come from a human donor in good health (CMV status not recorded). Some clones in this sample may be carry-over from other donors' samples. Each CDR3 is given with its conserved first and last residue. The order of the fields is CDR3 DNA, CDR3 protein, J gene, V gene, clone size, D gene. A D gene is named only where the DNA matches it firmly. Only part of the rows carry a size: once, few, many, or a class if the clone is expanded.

CDR3nt: TGTGCCAGCAGTTCTCTTGACAGGCTGAACACTGAAGCTTTCTTT
CDR3aa: CASSSLDRLNTEAFF
j_gene: TRBJ1-1
v_gene: TRBV12-3/TRBV12-4
abundance: .
d_gene: .

CDR3nt: TGTGCCAGCAGCTCTACGGACCGGGTACACACCATATATTTT
CDR3aa: CASSSTDRVHTIYF
j_gene: TRBJ1-3
v_gene: TRBV5-6
abundance: .
d_gene: .

CDR3nt: TGTGCCAGCAGCCCGACACTATTCTATGGCTACACCTTC
CDR3aa: CASSPTLFYGYTF
j_gene: TRBJ1-2
v_gene: TRBV6-6
abundance: .
d_gene: .

CDR3nt: TGTGCCAGCAGCTTAGAGGTAGTGACAGCCAACACCGGGGAGCTGTTTTTT
CDR3aa: CASSLEVVTANTGELFF
j_gene: TRBJ2-2
v_gene: TRBV7-2
abundance: .
d_gene: .

CDR3nt: TGTGCCAGCAGCTTGACCCTCTCGATTTGGGCGCGCCGGGGGGACCCGAACACCGGGGAGCTGTTTTTT
CDR3aa: CASSLTLSIWARRGDPNTGELFF
j_gene: TRBJ2-2
v_gene: TRBV5-7
abundance: .
d_gene: TRBD2

CDR3nt: TGTGCCAGTCTTTCCCTAGACGGAAAAAACATTCAGTACTTC
CDR3aa: CASLSLDGKNIQYF
j_gene: TRBJ2-4
v_gene: TRBV27
abundance: few
d_gene: .

CDR3nt: TGTGCCAGCAGCTTATCAAGTAGCCTTAATTCCTACAATGAGCAGTTCTTC
CDR3aa: CASSLSSSLNSYNEQFF
j_gene: TRBJ2-1
v_gene: TRBV7-2
abundance: many
d_gene: .

CDR3nt: TGTGCCAGTAAGTCGGGAGGGGACACTGAAGCTTTCTTT
CDR3aa: CASKSGGDTEAFF
j_gene: TRBJ1-1
v_gene: TRBV19
abundance: .
d_gene: .

CDR3nt: TGTGCCAGCAGTTTAGGGACTACCGATGAGCAGTTCTTC
CDR3aa: CASSLGTTDEQFF
j_gene: TRBJ2-1
v_gene: TRBV12-3/TRBV12-4
abundance: .
d_gene: .

CDR3nt: TGTGCCAGCAGCTTACTCGGGGCCCTTGGAAGTCAGCCCCAGCATTTT
CDR3aa: CASSLLGALGSQPQHF
j_gene: TRBJ1-5
v_gene: TRBV7-8
abundance: many
d_gene: .

CDR3nt: TGTGCTAGTGGTCAAGACAGGGCGGCCTACAATGAGCAGTTCTTC
CDR3aa: CASGQDRAAYNEQFF
j_gene: TRBJ2-1
v_gene: TRBV12-5
abundance: .
d_gene: TRBD1

CDR3nt: TGCGCCAGCAGCTTGGTAGGAGGGGACCAAGAGACCCAGTACTTC
CDR3aa: CASSLVGGDQETQYF
j_gene: TRBJ2-5
v_gene: TRBV5-1
abundance: .
d_gene: .

CDR3nt: TGTGCCAGCTCGGCGGCGGGGGGGCGGAGTGAGCAGTTCTTC
CDR3aa: CASSAAGGRSEQFF
j_gene: TRBJ2-1
v_gene: TRBV11-1
abundance: few
d_gene: TRBD2

CDR3nt: TGTGCCAGCAGCATAGGGACAGGGTATAATTCACCCCTCCACTTT
CDR3aa: CASSIGTGYNSPLHF
j_gene: TRBJ1-6
v_gene: TRBV9
abundance: few
d_gene: TRBD1

CDR3nt: TGTGCCAGCAGTTTTGGGCGGACTTACGGGCAGTACTTC
CDR3aa: CASSFGRTYGQYF
j_gene: TRBJ2-7
v_gene: TRBV27
abundance: few
d_gene: .

CDR3nt: TGTGCCAGCAGTTTCCCGGGTACTCGGGGCTACACCTTC
CDR3aa: CASSFPGTRGYTF
j_gene: TRBJ1-2
v_gene: TRBV27
abundance: .
d_gene: .

CDR3nt: TGTGCCAGCAGTTACTTCGGGGCCCACTACAATGAGCAGTTCTTC
CDR3aa: CASSYFGAHYNEQFF
j_gene: TRBJ2-1
v_gene: TRBV6-2/TRBV6-3
abundance: once
d_gene: .

CDR3nt: TGTGCCAGCAGTTATCTTAGGCCCCCCAACGAGCAGTACTTC
CDR3aa: CASSYLRPPNEQYF
j_gene: TRBJ2-7
v_gene: TRBV6-5
abundance: .
d_gene: .

CDR3nt: TGCGCCAGCAGTGAGAGGGGGTGGGCCGGACCCCATCAGCCCCAGCATTTT
CDR3aa: CASSERGWAGPHQPQHF
j_gene: TRBJ1-5
v_gene: TRBV10-1
abundance: .
d_gene: .

CDR3nt: TGTGCCAGCAGCCCCGACGGGACTAGAGAAACCTTT
CDR3aa: CASSPDGTRETF
j_gene: TRBJ2-3
v_gene: TRBV7-2
abundance: .
d_gene: TRBD2

CDR3nt: TGTGCCAGCAGTTTAAGGGAGACTTATGGCTACACCTTC
CDR3aa: CASSLRETYGYTF
j_gene: TRBJ1-2
v_gene: TRBV28
abundance: .
d_gene: .

CDR3nt: TGTGCCAGCAGGGCCGGGACAGGGAGAAACATTCAGTACTTC
CDR3aa: CASRAGTGRNIQYF
j_gene: TRBJ2-4
v_gene: TRBV28
abundance: many
d_gene: TRBD1